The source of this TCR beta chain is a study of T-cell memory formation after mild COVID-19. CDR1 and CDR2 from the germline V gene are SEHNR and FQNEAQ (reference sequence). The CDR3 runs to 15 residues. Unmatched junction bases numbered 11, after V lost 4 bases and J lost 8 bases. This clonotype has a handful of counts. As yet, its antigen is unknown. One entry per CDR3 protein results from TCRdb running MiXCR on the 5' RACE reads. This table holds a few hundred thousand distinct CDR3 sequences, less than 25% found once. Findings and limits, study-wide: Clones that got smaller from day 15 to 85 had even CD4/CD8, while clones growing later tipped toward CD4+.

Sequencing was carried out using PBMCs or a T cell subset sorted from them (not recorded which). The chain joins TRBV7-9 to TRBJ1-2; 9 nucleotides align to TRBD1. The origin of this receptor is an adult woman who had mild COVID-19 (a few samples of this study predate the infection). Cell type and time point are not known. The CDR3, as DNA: TGTGCCAGCAGCTGGGGACAGGGCTTTCAAGCCGGCTACACCTTC. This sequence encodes CASSWGQGFQAGYTF.